This T cell receptor (beta chain) derives from a study of blood T cell repertoires in COVID-19. Study summary: The cDNA or gDNA used as material had been derived from T cells, B-cell-depleted T cells, or PBMCs.

Trimming stripped 5 bases from V and 5 bases from J, with 9 bases between. The germline V gene encodes CDR1 SGHAT and CDR2 FQNNGV. This CDR3 spans 12 amino acids. Study processing details: Amplification of reference gene primers was used by the study to estimate nucleated cell counts. TCRdb keeps only in-frame clones here, not all; method: immunoSEQ multiplex PCR. V and J calls and clone size are given by that table; D and trimming were obtained from the DNA. The table includes approximately 300,000 clones, approximately 88% detected once. What was sequenced was peripheral blood. The clonotype was recovered from a man aged 18 to 29 who had recovered from COVID-19. This chain joins TRBV11-2 and TRBJ1-1; D unresolved. This CDR3 is CASSLSGTEAFF. The CDR3 DNA reads as TGTGCCAGCAGCCTTAGTGGTACTGAAGCTTTCTTT.